The entry that follows covers one TCR beta chain sequence. Its target antigen remains unknown. No qualities accompany the bases; no much larger clone lies one base away. The data belong to a study of blood T cell repertoires in COVID-19 (TCRdb year 2020). Notes on the research overall: Samples covering the acute and convalescent phases of COVID-19 were provided by collaborators in the United States, Italy and Spain. The prospective study material was composed of cDNA or gDNA derived from T cells, B-cell-depleted T cells, or PBMCs. Samples came from the ongoing ImmuneRACE study (first 160 participants) plus 1,254 subjects from 6 global collaborators. The repertoires were made available in a free public database intended to serve as a resource for research on the immune response to SARS-CoV-2. Subjects who had been exposed to COVID-19, were actively infected with it, or had recovered from it provided the deeply sampled blood TCRbeta repertoires that made up the dataset. HLA class I and class II types, where available, came from metadata supplied by the sample provider rather than from assay-based typing. A de-identified subject ID, COVID-19 status, age in years and sex were almost always included in the sample metadata. The paper as a whole reports these results and caveats: Clinical and demographic metadata were provided uncurated, with the amount varying by source and participant.

Compared with germline, V lacks 4 bases and J lacks 3 bases; bases without a gene match: 7. From the cysteine through the phenylalanine, the CDR3 covers 16 amino acids. The CDR3 DNA has 48 bases and is translated from base 1. The germline V gene (reference sequence) provides CDR1 SGHNT and CDR2 YYREEE. TCRbeta CDR3 regions were amplified from genomic DNA by means of the immunoSEQ Assay, a bias-controlled multiplex PCR. The paper's processing steps were these. Nucleated cell counts per sample were estimated from amplification of reference gene primers within the assay. To quantify the absolute abundance of each unique TCRbeta CDR3 rearrangement, sequence reads were collapsed and filtered. For each sample, productive Simpson clonality was calculated as the square root of Simpson's diversity index across productive rearrangements. Here the immuneACCESS table is served through TCRdb, limited to in-frame sequences with V and J called. Missing clones are a known gap in these copies; in checked studies unresolved V genes cover under half, and the rest lacks a known reason. That table furnishes V, J and clone size, whereas the DNA furnished D and trimming. In this sample the table shows approximately 35,000 clones, 70% to 85% of which occur a single time. The biggest ten clones account for about an eighth of the sample.

Whole blood was collected in K2EDTA tubes by collaborating institutions according to the institutions' own protocols. For TCRbeta analysis, collaborator samples were shipped as frozen whole blood, as isolated PBMCs, or as DNA extracted from either sample type. The TCR comes from a human donor in a cohort sampled during active COVID-19. Sequences were obtained from peripheral blood. The chain was built from TRBV5-4 and TRBJ2-5; 12 middle bases align to TRBD1. The CDR3 is CASSPGTGGFEETQYF. The DNA reads as follows: TGTGCCAGCAGCCCCGGGACAGGGGGCTTTGAAGAGACCCAGTACTTC.